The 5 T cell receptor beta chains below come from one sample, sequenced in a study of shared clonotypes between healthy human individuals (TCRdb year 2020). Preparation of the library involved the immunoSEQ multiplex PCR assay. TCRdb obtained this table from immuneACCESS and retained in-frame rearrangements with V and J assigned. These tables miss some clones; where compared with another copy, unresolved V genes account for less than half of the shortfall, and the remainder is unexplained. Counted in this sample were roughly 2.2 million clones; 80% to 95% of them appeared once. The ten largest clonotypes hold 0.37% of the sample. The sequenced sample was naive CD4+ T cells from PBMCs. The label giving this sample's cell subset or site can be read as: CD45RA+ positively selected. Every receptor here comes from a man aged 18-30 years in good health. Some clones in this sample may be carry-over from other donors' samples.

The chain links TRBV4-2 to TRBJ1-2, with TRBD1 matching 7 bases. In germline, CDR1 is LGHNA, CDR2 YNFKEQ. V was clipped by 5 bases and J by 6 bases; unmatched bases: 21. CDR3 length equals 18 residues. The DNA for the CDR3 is TGTGCCAGCAGCTCAATAAGACCCCAAGGACAGGCTTTGAATGGCTACACCTTC. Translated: CASSSIRPQGQALNGYTF.

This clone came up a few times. The CDR3, as DNA: TGTGCCAGCAGCTTAGCTGGGACCCCGTCCCCTGAAGCTTTCTTT. This translates into CASSLAGTPSPEAFF. The gene calls are TRBV7-9 and TRBJ1-1, with D possibly TRBD1 on 5 matching bases. From germline, CDR1 is SEHNR and CDR2 FQNEAQ (reference sequence). Trimming pared 0 bases from V and 6 bases from J, leaving 14 bases between. This CDR3 has 15 residues.

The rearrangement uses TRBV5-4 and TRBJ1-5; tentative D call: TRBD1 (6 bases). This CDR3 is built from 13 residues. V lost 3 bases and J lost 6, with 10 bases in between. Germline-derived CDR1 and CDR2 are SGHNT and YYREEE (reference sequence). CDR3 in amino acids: CASSSGAGQPQHF. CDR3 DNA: TGTGCCAGCAGCTCGGGGGCGGGTCAGCCCCAGCATTTT.

The CDR3 region has the DNA TGTGCCAGCAGCTTACCCGGGAGGGGGCTTGAGCAGTACTTC. It yields the protein CASSLPGRGLEQYF. The genes are TRBV13 and TRBJ2-7; tentatively, D is TRBD2 (8 bases). This CDR3 contains 14 residues. V lost 2 bases and J lost 7, with 15 bases in between. Germline-derived CDR1 and CDR2 are PRHDT and FYEKMQ (reference sequence).

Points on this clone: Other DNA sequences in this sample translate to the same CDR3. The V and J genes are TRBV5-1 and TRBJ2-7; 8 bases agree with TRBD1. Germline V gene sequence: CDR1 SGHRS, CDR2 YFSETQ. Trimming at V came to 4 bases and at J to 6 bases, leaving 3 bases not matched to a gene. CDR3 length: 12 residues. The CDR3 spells CASSRTGGEQYF. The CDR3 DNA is TGCGCCAGCAGCAGAACAGGGGGCGAGCAGTACTTC.